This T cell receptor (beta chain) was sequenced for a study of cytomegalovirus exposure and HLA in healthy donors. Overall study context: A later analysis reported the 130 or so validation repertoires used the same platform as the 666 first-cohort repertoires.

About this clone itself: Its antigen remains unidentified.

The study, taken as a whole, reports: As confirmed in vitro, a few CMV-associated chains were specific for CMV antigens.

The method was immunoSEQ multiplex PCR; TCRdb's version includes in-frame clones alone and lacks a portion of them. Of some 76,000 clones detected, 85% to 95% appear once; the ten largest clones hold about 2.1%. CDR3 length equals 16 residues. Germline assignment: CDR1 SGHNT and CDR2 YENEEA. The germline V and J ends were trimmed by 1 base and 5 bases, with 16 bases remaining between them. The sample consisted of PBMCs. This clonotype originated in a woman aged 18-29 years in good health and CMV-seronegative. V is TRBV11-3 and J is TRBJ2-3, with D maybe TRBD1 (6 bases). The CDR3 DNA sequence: TGTGCCAGCAGCTTAGGGACAGTGCTTGTCGGAGATACGCAGTATTTT. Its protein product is CASSLGTVLVGDTQYF.